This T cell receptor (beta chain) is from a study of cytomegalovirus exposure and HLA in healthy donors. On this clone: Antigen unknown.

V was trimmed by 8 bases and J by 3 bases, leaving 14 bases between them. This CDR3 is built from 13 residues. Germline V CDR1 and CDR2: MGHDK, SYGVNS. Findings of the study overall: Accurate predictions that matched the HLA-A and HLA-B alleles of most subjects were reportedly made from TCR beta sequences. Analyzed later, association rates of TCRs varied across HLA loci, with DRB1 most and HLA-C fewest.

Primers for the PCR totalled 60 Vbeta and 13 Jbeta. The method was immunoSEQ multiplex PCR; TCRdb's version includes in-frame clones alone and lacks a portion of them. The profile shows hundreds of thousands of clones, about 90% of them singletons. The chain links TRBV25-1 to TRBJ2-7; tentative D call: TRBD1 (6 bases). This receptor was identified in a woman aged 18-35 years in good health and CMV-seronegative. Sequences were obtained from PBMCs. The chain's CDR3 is CASFGTYNYEQYF. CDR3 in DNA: TGTGCCAGCTTTGGGACATACAACTACGAGCAGTACTTC.